What follows describes a single TCR beta chain. This entry is derived from a study of identical twins. V lost 0 bases and J 7 bases, leaving 13 bases between the germline ends. CDR1 is LGHDT, CDR2 YNNKEL, per germline (reference sequence). The CDR3 contains 15 residues. A template switching step contributed a universal primer site, while unique molecular identifiers were present in the cDNA. TCRdb reprocessed the 5' RACE reads with MiXCR, giving one entry per CDR3 protein. This sample has a few hundred thousand distinct CDR3 sequences, with about 24% found just once. The same sample was also studied in work on T cells expressing NK-cell markers.

The sequencing input was CD4+ T cells sorted from blood. The TCR sequence derives from a young woman in good health. The V gene is TRBV3-1, the J gene TRBJ2-1; possibly TRBD1 or TRBD2 for D (6 bases each). CDR3 region: CASSQDLRGGNEQFF. The CDR3 DNA sequence: TGTGCCAGCAGCCAAGATCTTAGAGGGGGGAATGAGCAGTTCTTC.